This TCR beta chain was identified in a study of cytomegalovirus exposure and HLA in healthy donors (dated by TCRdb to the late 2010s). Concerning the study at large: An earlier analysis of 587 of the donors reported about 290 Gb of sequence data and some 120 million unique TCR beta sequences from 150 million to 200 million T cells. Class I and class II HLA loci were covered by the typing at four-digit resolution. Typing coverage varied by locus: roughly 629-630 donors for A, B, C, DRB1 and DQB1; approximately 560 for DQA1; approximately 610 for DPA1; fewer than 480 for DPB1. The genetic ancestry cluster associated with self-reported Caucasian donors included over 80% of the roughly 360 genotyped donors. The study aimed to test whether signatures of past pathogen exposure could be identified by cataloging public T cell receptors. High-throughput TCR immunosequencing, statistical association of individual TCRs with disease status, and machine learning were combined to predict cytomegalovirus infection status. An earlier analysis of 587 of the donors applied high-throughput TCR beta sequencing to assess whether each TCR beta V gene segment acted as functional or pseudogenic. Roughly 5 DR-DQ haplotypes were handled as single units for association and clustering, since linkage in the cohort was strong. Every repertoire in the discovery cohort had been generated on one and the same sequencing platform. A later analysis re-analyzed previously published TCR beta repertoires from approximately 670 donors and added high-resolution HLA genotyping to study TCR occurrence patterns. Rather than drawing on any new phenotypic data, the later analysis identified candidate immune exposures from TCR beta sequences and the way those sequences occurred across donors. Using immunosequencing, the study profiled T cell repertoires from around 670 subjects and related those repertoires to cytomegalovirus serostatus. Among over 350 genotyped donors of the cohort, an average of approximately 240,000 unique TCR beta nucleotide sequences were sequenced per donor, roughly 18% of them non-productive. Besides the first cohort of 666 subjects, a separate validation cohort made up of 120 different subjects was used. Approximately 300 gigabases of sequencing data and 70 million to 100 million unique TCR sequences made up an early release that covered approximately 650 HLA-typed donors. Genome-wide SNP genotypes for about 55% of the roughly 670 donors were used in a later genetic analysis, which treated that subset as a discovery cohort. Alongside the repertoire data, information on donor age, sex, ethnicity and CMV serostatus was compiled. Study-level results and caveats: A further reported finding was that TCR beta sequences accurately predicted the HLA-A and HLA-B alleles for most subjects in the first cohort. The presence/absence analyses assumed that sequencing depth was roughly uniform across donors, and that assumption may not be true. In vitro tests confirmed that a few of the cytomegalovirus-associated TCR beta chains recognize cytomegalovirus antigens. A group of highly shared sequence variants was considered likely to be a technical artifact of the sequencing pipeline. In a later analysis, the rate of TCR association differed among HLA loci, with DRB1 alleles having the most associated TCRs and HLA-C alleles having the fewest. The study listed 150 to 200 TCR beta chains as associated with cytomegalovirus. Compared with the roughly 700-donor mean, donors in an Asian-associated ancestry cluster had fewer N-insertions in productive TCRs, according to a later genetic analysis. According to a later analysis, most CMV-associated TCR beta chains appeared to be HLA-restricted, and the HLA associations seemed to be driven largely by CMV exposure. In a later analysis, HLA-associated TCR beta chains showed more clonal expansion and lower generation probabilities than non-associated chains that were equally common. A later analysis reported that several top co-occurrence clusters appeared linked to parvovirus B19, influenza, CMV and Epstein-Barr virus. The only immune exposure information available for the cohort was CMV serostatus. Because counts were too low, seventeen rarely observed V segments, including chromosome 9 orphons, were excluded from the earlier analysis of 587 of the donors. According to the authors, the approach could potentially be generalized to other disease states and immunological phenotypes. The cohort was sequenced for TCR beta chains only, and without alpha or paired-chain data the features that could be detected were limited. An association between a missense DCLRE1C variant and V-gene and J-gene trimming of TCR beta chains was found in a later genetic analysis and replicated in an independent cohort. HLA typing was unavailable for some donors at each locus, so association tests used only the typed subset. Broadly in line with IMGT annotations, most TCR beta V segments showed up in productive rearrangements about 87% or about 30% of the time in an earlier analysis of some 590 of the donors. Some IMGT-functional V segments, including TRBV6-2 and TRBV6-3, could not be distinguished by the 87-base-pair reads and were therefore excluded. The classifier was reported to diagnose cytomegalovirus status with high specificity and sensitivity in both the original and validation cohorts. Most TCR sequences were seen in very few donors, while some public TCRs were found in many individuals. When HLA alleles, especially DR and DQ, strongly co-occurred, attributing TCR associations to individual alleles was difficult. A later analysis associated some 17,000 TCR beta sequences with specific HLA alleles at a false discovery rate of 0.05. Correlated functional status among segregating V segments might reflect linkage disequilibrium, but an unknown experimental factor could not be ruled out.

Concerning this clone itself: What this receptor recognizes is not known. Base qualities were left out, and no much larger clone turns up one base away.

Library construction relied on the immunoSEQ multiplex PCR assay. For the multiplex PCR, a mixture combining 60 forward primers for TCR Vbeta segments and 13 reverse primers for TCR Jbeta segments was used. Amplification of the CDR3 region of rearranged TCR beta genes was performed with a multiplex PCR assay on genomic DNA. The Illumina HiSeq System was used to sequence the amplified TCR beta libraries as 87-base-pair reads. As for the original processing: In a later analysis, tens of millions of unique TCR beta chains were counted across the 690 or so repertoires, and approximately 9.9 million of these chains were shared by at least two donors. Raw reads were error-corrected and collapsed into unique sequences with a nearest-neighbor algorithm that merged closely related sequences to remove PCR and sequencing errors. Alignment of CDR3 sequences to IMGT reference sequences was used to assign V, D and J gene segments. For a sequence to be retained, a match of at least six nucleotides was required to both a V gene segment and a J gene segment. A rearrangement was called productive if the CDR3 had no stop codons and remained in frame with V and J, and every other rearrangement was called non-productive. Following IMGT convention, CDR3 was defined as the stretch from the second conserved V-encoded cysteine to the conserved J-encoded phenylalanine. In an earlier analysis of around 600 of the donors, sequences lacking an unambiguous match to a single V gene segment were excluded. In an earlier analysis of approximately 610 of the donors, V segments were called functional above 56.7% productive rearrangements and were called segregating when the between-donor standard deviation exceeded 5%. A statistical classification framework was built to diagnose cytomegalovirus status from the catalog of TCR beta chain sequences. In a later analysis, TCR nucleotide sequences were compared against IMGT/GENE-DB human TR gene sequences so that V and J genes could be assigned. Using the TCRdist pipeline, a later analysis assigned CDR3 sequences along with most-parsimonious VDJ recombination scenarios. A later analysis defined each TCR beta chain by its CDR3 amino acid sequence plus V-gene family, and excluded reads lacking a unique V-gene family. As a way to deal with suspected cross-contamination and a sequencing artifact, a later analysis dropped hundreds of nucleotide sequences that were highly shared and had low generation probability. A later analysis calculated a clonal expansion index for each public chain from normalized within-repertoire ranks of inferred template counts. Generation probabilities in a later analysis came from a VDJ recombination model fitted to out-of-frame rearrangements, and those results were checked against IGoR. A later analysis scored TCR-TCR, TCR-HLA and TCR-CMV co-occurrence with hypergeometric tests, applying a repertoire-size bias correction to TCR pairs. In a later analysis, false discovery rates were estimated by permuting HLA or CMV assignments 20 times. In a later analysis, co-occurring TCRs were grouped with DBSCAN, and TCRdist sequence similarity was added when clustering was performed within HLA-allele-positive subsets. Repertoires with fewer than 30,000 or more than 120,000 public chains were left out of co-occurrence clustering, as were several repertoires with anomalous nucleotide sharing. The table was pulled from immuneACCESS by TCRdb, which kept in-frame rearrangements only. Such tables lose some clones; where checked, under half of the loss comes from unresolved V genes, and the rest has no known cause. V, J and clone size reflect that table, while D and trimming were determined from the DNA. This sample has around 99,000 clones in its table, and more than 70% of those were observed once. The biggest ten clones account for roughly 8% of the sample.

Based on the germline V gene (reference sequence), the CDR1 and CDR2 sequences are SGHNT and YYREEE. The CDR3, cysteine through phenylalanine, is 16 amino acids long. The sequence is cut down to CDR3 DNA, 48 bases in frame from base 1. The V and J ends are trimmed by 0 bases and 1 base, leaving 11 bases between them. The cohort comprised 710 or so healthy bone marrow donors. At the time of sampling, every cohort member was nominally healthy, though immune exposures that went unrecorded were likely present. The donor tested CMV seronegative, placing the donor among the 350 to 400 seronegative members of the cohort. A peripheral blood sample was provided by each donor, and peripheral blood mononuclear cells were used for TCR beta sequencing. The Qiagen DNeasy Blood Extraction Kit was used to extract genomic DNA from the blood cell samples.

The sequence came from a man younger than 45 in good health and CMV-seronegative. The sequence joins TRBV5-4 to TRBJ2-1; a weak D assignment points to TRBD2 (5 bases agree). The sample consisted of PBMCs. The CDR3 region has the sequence CASSLAGDQSYNEQFF. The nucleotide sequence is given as TGTGCCAGCAGCTTGGCCGGGGATCAATCCTACAATGAGCAGTTCTTC.